The clone carrying this TCR beta chain was observed a few times. Isolated RNA was reverse transcribed into cDNA used as the sequencing template. The table came from immunoSEQ multiplex PCR; TCRdb's copy has only in-frame clones and leaves some out. The sample consists of about 97,000 clones, 41% of them appearing once. This record comes from a study of CD8+ T cells in alopecia areata. This CDR3 region has 15 residues. The germline V gene encodes CDR1 SQVTM and CDR2 ANQGSEA. Trimming took 4 bases from V and 3 from J; bases not matched to a gene: 8. The sequence came from a human donor with alopecia areata. The V call is TRBV29-1, the J call TRBJ1-1; 10 bases are a match to TRBD1. Specimen: CD4+ T cells sorted from blood. CDR3 sequence (DNA): TGCAGCGTTGGCGGGACAGGGGTTTGGGACACTGAAGCTTTCTTT. Translated, it gives CSVGGTGVWDTEAFF. The full variable domain, in which reference TRBV29-1 and TRBJ1-1 provide the parts outside the CDR3, is SAVISQKPSRDICQRGTSLTIQCQVDSQVTMMFWYRQQPGQSLTLIATANQGSEATYESGFVIDKFPISRPNLTFSTLTVSNMSPEDSSIYLCSVGGTGVWDTEAFFGQGTRLTVV.